The 15 T cell receptor beta chains below all came from one sample that was sequenced in a study of T cell changes during pregnancy in multiple sclerosis. Assay used: immunoSEQ multiplex PCR; TCRdb lists only in-frame clones, some missing. The sample contains around 130,000 clones, 85% to 95% of which appear only once. Material: peripheral blood, obtained before pregnancy. The receptors here all came from a female donor with multiple sclerosis, enrolled in a pregnancy study.

This sequence joins TRBV7-8 and TRBJ2-7; 10 positions match TRBD1. This CDR3 is 15 amino acids long. V lost 5 bases, J lost 3 bases, and 7 bases stayed unmatched. CDR1 is SGHVS, CDR2 FQNEAQ, per germline. CDR3 nucleotides: TGTGCCAGCAGCACGCCCGGGACAGGGGTCTACGAGCAGTACTTC. As protein: CASSTPGTGVYEQYF.

The chain is built from TRBV6-1 and TRBJ1-2, with a possible D match to TRBD1 (5 bases). Germline CDR1 and CDR2: MNHNS and SASEGT. Trimming took 6 bases from V and 3 from J, leaving 14 bases between them. There are 14 residues in the CDR3. Here the CDR3 DNA reads TGTGCCAGCAGGGCGACGGACAACCACTATGGCTACACCTTC. Translated: CASRATDNHYGYTF.

This clone appeared a single time. This rearrangement joins TRBV18 to TRBJ1-4, with 7 positions matching TRBD1. Germline trimming cut 4 bases from V and 2 bases from J; bases unmatched to any gene: 7. There are 16 residues in the CDR3. Germline V gene lookup returns CDR1 KGHSH and CDR2 LQKENI. The CDR3 spells CASSLVGGQTNEKLFF. The CDR3 DNA reads TGTGCCAGCTCACTCGTAGGGGGACAGACTAATGAAAAACTGTTTTTT.

This clone was observed once. The chain links TRBV18 to TRBJ1-3; tentative D call: TRBD1 (6 bases). Germline V gene data show CDR1 as KGHSH and CDR2 as LQKENI. V was shortened by 3 bases and J by 0 bases, with 15 bases between the two germline ends. This CDR3 comprises 17 residues. CDR3: CASSPRQATGSGNTIYF. In DNA form, the CDR3 reads TGTGCCAGCTCACCTAGACAAGCGACAGGCTCTGGAAACACCATATATTTT.

The rearrangement links TRBV19 to TRBJ2-5; tentatively, D is TRBD2 (5 bases). Trimming took 5 bases from V and 4 from J, leaving 17 bases between them. In germline, CDR1 is LNHDA, CDR2 SQIVND (reference sequence). The CDR3 consists of 15 residues. The CDR3 nucleotides read TGTGCCAGTAGTCCCCCGGGATCCCTTGGAGAGACCCAGTACTTC. It codes for CASSPPGSLGETQYF.

The V call is TRBV27, the J call TRBJ2-7; D is perhaps TRBD1 (5 bases). Germline V gene lookup returns CDR1 MNHEY and CDR2 SMNVEV (reference sequence). This CDR3 has 15 residues. Trimming left V 3 bases short and J 2 bases short, with 14 bases between. The CDR3 protein is CASSFQGQGPYEQYF. CDR3 bases: TGTGCCAGCAGTTTTCAAGGCCAGGGCCCCTACGAGCAGTACTTC.

V usage is TRBV4-1 and J usage is TRBJ2-2, with 10 positions matching TRBD2. Germline lookup yields CDR1 MGHRA and CDR2 YSYEKL. The CDR3 has 18 amino acids. After removal of 1 base from V and 4 bases from J, the junction contained 9 bases not matched to a gene. CDR3 DNA: TGCGCCAGCAGCCAAGTTCGGGCTAGCGGGAGAACCACCGGGGAGCTGTTTTTT. It codes for CASSQVRASGRTTGELFF.

V usage is TRBV18 and J usage is TRBJ2-1, with 11 bases that match TRBD2. The CDR3 consists of 17 residues. Trimming at V came to 3 bases and at J to 3 bases, leaving 7 bases not matched to a gene. CDR1 KGHSH and CDR2 LQKENI come from the germline V gene. The CDR3 DNA follows: TGTGCCAGCTCACCCCGCGGCGGACTAGCGGGCTACAATGAGCAGTTCTTC. Protein sequence: CASSPRGGLAGYNEQFF. Drawing the rest from reference TRBV18 and TRBJ2-1, the complete variable domain is NAGVMQNPRHLVRRRGQEARLRCSPMKGHSHVYWYRQLPEEGLKFMVYLQKENIIDESGMPKERFSAEFPKEGPSILRIQQVVRGDSAAYFCASSPRGGLAGYNEQFFGPGTRLTVL.

V and J are TRBV7-9 and TRBJ2-7; D gene uncertain. Germline V gene lookup returns CDR1 SEHNR and CDR2 FQNEAQ (reference sequence). V was shortened by 5 bases and J by 5 bases, with 13 bases between the two germline ends. The CDR3 contains 13 residues. CDR3 loop: CASSLPSSNEQYF. In nucleotides, the CDR3 is TGTGCCAGCAGCCTACCCTCGTCAAACGAGCAGTACTTC.

J is TRBJ2-7 and V is TRBV7-2; D is possibly TRBD2 (5 bases). The CDR3 loop spans 14 amino acids. CDR1 is SGHTA and CDR2 is FQGNSA in the germline V gene. Trimming left V 1 base short and J 3 bases short, with 10 bases between. Here the CDR3 DNA reads TGTGCCAGCAGCTTAGGACTACGAAACTACGAGCAGTACTTC. Its protein is CASSLGLRNYEQYF.

The genes are TRBV10-2 and TRBJ1-1, with 12 bases aligning to TRBD1. V lost 6 bases to trimming and J lost 3 bases; unmatched junction nucleotides: 2. Germline V gene sequence: CDR1 WSHSY, CDR2 SAAADI. CDR3 size: 14 residues. The CDR3 sequence: CASRGQGADTEAFF. For the CDR3, the DNA is TGCGCCAGCAGGGGACAGGGGGCTGACACTGAAGCTTTCTTT.

This clone appeared once. The rearrangement joins TRBV6-5 to TRBJ2-7; D possibly corresponds to TRBD1 (6 bases). The CDR3 totals 13 residues. Trimming stripped 11 bases from V and 3 bases from J, with 17 bases between. Germline CDR1 is MNHEY and CDR2 is SVGAGI. The CDR3 protein is CAVGGRNDYEQYF. As DNA, the CDR3 is TGTGCCGTAGGGGGACGTAACGACTACGAGCAGTACTTC.

This chain uses TRBV19 with TRBJ1-2; perhaps TRBD1 as D (6 bases). CDR1 is LNHDA and CDR2 is SQIVND in the germline V gene (reference sequence). The CDR3 is 15 amino acids. V dropped 7 bases and J dropped 0 bases, with 15 bases sitting between them. CDR3 protein: CASTRGAAANYGYTF. CDR3 sequence (DNA): TGTGCCAGTACGCGGGGGGCGGCAGCTAACTATGGCTACACCTTC. Drawing the rest from reference TRBV19 and TRBJ1-2, the complete variable domain is DGGITQSPKYLFRKEGQNVTLSCEQNLNHDAMYWYRQDPGQGLRLIYYSQIVNDFQKGDIAEGYSVSREKKESFPLTVTSAQKNPTAFYLCASTRGAAANYGYTFGSGTRLTVV.

Comment on this clone: Sequence at one end of the junction differs from germline and may be a read error. The chain combines TRBV13 with TRBJ1-2; TRBD1 is a possible D gene (6 bases). The germline gives CDR1 PRHDT, CDR2 FYEKMQ (reference sequence). The CDR3 loop spans 15 amino acids. CDR3 residues: CASTPTGFTKYGYTF. The CDR3 nucleotides are TGTGCCAGCACCCCCACAGGGTTTACTAAGTATGGCTACACCTTC.

This clone was detected once. The CDR3 DNA is TGTGCCAGCAGCTTAAGGACAGGGAGGGATGGCTACACCTTC. Protein sequence: CASSLRTGRDGYTF. The chain recombines TRBV5-4 with TRBJ1-2; 8 bases match TRBD1. The CDR3 consists of 14 residues. Germline assignment: CDR1 SGHNT and CDR2 YYREEE (reference sequence). The V segment lost 2 bases and the J segment 6 bases; nucleotides outside the gene matches: 6.